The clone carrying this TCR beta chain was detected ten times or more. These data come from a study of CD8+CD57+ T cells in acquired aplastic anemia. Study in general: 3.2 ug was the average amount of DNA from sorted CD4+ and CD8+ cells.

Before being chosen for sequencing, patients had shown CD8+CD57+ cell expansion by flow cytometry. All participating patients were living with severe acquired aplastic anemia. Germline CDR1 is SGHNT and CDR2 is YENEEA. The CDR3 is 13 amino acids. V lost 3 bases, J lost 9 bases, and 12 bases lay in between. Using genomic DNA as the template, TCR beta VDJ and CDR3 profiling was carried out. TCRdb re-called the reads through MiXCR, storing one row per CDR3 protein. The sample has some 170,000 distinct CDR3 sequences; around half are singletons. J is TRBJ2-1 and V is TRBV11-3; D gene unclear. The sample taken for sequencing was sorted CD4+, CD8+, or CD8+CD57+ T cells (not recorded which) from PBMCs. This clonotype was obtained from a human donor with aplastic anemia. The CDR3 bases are TGTGCCAGCAGCTTGGGCCCCTCAGCTGAGCAGTTCTTC. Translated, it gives CASSLGPSAEQFF.